The TCR beta chain described here comes from a study of T-cell memory formation after mild COVID-19. General study results and limits: Among clones contracting day 15 to 85, CD4/CD8 was balanced, whereas later expanders leaned CD4+. The finding that pre-infection memory included some responding clones suggested that cross-reactive memory joined. Most CD4+ clones that shrank were in CM and EM, while CD8+ ones turned up in EMRA.

CDR1 and CDR2 from the germline V gene are SGHRS and YFSETQ. The ends were cut back, 4 bases at V and 7 bases at J, with 17 bases in the middle. The CDR3 covers 15 residues. On this clonotype: No antigen is known for it.

Using constant-segment primers, 5'RACE produced TCR alpha and TCR beta cDNA libraries carrying sample barcodes and UMIs. TCRdb ran MiXCR on the 5' RACE reads and lists one entry per CDR3 protein. The profile shows 430,000 or so distinct CDR3 sequences, 25% of them singletons. Sequencing used PBMCs or a T cell subset sorted from them (not recorded which). The V call is TRBV5-1, the J call TRBJ2-2; D is tentatively TRBD1 or TRBD2 (5 bases each). The sequence was collected from an adult woman who had mild COVID-19 (a few samples of this study predate the infection). Cell type and time point are not known. CDR3 sequence reads: CASSVPPGGNGELFF. The CDR3 DNA reads as TGCGCCAGCAGCGTGCCCCCTGGGGGTAACGGGGAGCTGTTTTTT.